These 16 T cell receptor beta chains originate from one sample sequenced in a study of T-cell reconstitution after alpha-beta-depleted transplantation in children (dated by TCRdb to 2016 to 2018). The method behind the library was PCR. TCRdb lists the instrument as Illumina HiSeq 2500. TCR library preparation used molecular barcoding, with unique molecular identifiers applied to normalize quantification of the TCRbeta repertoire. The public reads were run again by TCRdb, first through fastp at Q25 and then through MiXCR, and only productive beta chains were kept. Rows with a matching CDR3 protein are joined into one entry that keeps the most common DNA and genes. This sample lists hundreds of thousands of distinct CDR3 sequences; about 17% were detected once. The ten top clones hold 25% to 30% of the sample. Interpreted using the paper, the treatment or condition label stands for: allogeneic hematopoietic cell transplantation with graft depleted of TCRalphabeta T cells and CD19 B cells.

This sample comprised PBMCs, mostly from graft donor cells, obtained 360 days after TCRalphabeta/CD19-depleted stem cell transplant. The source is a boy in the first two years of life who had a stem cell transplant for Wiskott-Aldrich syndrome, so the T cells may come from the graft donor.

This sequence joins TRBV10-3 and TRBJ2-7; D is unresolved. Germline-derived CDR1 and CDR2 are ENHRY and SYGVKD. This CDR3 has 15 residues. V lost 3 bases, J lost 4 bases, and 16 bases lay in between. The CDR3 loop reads CAISDGSPSPYEQYF. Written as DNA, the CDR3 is TGTGCCATCAGTGATGGCAGTCCTTCCCCATACGAGCAGTACTTC.

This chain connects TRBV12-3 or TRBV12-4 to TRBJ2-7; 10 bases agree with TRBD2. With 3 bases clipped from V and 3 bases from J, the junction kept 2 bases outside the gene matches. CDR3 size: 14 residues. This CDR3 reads CASSFGLAVYEQYF. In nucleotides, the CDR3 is TGTGCCAGCAGTTTCGGACTAGCGGTCTACGAGCAGTACTTC.

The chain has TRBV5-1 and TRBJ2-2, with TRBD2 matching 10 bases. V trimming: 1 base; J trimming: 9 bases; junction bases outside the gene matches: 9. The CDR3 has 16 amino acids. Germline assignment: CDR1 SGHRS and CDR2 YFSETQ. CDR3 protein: CASSLSASGSVRELFF. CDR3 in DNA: TGCGCCAGCAGCTTGTCGGCTAGCGGGAGTGTCCGGGAGCTGTTTTTT.

The DNA for the CDR3 is TGTGCCAGGAGCCCGGGGCTCCTCAGAGATACGCAGTATTTT. Encoded protein: CARSPGLLRDTQYF. V and J are TRBV19 and TRBJ2-3; D possibly matches TRBD1 or TRBD2 (5 bases each). Germline lookup yields CDR1 LNHDA and CDR2 SQIVND (reference sequence). The CDR3 sequence is 14 residues long. V lost 9 bases and J 5 bases, leaving 18 bases between the germline ends.

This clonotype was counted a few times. CDR3 residues: CASSHLSGKSYNEQFF. The CDR3 nucleotides are TGTGCCAGCAGCCATCTAAGCGGGAAGTCTTACAATGAGCAGTTCTTC. The rearrangement links TRBV3-1 to TRBJ2-1, with 7 nucleotides matching TRBD2. V lost 3 bases to trimming and J lost 4 bases; unmatched junction nucleotides: 9. This CDR3 is 16 amino acids long. Germline V gives CDR1 LGHDT, CDR2 YNNKEL (reference sequence).

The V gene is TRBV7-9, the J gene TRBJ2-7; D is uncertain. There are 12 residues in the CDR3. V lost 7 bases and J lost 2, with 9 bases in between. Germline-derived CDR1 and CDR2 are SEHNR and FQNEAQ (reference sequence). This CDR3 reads CASNVGPYEQYF. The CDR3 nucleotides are TGTGCCAGCAACGTAGGGCCCTACGAGCAGTACTTC.

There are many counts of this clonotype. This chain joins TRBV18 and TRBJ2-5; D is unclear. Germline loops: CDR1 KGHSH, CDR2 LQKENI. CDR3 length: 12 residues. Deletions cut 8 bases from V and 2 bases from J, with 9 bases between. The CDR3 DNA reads TGTGCCAGCAGCCCCAGGCAAGAGACCCAGTACTTC. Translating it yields CASSPRQETQYF.

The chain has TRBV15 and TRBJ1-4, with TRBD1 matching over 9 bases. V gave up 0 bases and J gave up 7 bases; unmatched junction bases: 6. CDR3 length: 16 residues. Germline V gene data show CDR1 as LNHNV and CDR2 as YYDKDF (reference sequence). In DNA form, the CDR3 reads TGTGCCACCAGCAGAGATCCGACAGGGGGAGGTGAAAAACTGTTTTTT. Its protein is CATSRDPTGGGEKLFF.

This chain's CDR3 is CASSKRPHYEQYF. DNA of the CDR3: TGTGCCAGCAGCAAAAGGCCCCACTACGAGCAGTACTTC. V usage is TRBV21-1 and J usage is TRBJ2-7; the table names TRBD1, a call not compared with the DNA. TRBV21-1 is a known pseudogene. The CDR3 totals 13 residues.

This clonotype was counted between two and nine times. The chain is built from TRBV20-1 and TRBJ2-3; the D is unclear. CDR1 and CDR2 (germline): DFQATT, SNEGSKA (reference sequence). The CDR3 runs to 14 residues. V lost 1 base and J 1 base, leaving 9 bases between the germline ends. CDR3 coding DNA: TGCAGTGCTAGAGGCAGAGGTGGCACAGATACGCAGTATTTT. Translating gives CSARGRGGTDTQYF.

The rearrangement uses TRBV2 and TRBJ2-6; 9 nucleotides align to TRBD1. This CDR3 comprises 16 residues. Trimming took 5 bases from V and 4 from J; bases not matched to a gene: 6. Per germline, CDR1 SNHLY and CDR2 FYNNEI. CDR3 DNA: TGTGCCAGCAGTAGGACAGGGGCTGAAGGGGCCAACGTCCTGACTTTC. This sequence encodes CASSRTGAEGANVLTF.

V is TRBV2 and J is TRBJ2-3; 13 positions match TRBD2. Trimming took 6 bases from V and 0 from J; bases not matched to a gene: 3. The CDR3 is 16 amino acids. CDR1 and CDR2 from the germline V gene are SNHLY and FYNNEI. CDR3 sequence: CASRVGLAGSTDTQYF. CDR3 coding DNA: TGTGCCAGCAGAGTGGGACTAGCGGGGAGCACAGATACGCAGTATTTT.

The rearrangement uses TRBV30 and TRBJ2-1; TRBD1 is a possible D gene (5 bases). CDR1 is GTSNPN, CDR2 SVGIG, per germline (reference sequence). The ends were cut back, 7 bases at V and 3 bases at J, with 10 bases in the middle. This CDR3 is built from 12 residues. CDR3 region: CASKGIYNEQFF. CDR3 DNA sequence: TGTGCCTCGAAGGGGATCTACAATGAGCAGTTCTTC.

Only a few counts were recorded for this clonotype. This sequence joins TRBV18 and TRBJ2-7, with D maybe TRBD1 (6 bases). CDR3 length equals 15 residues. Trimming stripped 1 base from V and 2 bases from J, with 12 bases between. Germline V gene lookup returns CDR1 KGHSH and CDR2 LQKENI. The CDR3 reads CASSPLPGDPYEQYF. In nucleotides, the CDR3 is TGTGCCAGCTCACCACTCCCAGGGGATCCCTACGAGCAGTACTTC.

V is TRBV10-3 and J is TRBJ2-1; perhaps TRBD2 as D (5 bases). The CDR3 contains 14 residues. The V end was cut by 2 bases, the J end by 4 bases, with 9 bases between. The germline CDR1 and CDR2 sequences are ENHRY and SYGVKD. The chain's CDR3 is CAISEDYLYNEQFF. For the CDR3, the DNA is TGTGCCATCAGTGAGGACTACCTATACAATGAGCAGTTCTTC.

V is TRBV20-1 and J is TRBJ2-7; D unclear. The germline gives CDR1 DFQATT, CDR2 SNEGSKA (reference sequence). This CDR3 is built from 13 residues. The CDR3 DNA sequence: TGCAGCAGTCGCGGCGGAAGTTACTACGAGCAGTACTTC. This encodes CSSRGGSYYEQYF.